This passage covers 27 T cell receptor beta chains from one sample sequenced in a study of identifying expanded T cells in peripheral blood. Some clones are missing from TCRdb's copy, which holds only in-frame ones; the method was immunoSEQ multiplex PCR. The table lists about 100,000 clones, around 89% of them singletons, with 13% to 15% in the top ten. The specimen was blood. These receptors were collected from a person between 18 and 75 years old in good health.

This rearrangement joins TRBV4-2 to TRBJ2-7, with a tentative D call TRBD1 (5 bases). Germline values: CDR1 LGHNA, CDR2 YNFKEQ. CDR3 length: 15 residues. Trimming took 1 base from V and 2 from J, leaving 12 bases between them. The DNA of the CDR3 is TGTGCCAGCAGCCAAGTCCTTGGGGCAACCTACGAGCAGTACTTC. It yields the protein CASSQVLGATYEQYF.

The gene calls are TRBV18 and TRBJ1-2; D possibly corresponds to TRBD1 (5 bases). CDR3 length: 16 residues. V lost 3 bases and J lost 2, with 16 bases in between. CDR1 and CDR2 (germline): KGHSH, LQKENI. Here the CDR3 reads CASSPQGPTTNYGYTF. The CDR3 nucleotides read TGTGCCAGCTCACCTCAGGGCCCAACGACGAACTATGGCTACACCTTC.

The rearrangement joins TRBV5-1 to TRBJ2-1; 11 bases are a match to TRBD2. CDR1 and CDR2 (germline): SGHRS, YFSETQ. The V gene end was trimmed by 4 bases and the J gene end by 8 bases; junction bases not matched to a gene: 8. This CDR3 comprises 15 residues. The CDR3 is CASSPTSGVRDEQFF. CDR3 in DNA: TGCGCCAGCAGCCCGACTAGCGGGGTCCGCGATGAGCAGTTCTTC.

The CDR3 reads CASSPTGQTYEQYF. CDR3 coding DNA: TGTGCCAGCAGCCCCACGGGGCAGACCTACGAGCAGTACTTC. The chain links TRBV7-2 to TRBJ2-7; D possibly matches TRBD1 or TRBD2 (5 bases each). Germline V gene data show CDR1 as SGHTA and CDR2 as FQGNSA. V was shortened by 5 bases and J by 2 bases, with 13 bases between the two germline ends. The CDR3 sequence is 14 residues long.

The CDR3 sequence: CASSPGRIGGTEAFF. In DNA, the CDR3 is TGCGCCAGCAGCCCGGGACGGATCGGTGGCACTGAAGCTTTCTTT. V gene TRBV4-3 combines with J gene TRBJ1-1; TRBD1 might be the D (5 bases). CDR3 length: 15 amino acids. Germline V gene sequence: CDR1 LGHNA, CDR2 YSLEER. V lost 4 bases and J 4 bases, leaving 16 bases between the germline ends.

This clone was seen once. The gene calls are TRBV5-1 and TRBJ1-1; perhaps TRBD1 as D (6 bases). The V gene lost 3 bases and the J gene lost 1 base, with 16 bases spanning the gap. The CDR3 runs to 16 residues. Germline V gene sequence: CDR1 SGHRS, CDR2 YFSETQ. The CDR3 nucleotides read TGCGCCAGCAGCTCCAACAGGGACACCCGGAACACTGAAGCTTTCTTT. It is translated as CASSSNRDTRNTEAFF.

This clone was recorded once. This chain links TRBV2 with TRBJ1-2; D is unresolved. Germline loops: CDR1 SNHLY, CDR2 FYNNEI. Trimming took 2 bases from V and 4 from J, leaving 11 bases between them. The length of the CDR3 is 14 residues. CDR3 coding DNA: TGTGCCAGCAGTGAAAGGCCAGAACCCTATGGCTACACCTTC. Amino acid sequence: CASSERPEPYGYTF.

V usage is TRBV5-1 and J usage is TRBJ2-7; TRBD2 agrees at 11 bases. The J segment lost 5 bases and the V segment lost 4 bases, leaving 11 bases of the junction unmatched. The V gene's germline CDR1 is SGHRS and CDR2 YFSETQ. The CDR3 length is 16 residues. CDR3: CASSMDSLAGGDEQYF. CDR3 nucleotides: TGCGCCAGCAGCATGGACAGTCTAGCGGGAGGAGACGAGCAGTACTTC.

The chain joins TRBV6-1 to TRBJ1-5; D perhaps matches TRBD1 (6 bases). The CDR3 length is 14 residues. Trimming took 6 bases from V and 4 from J, leaving 13 bases between them. The germline V gene encodes CDR1 MNHNS and CDR2 SASEGT. CDR3 loop: CASRRNQGNQPQHF. CDR3 bases: TGTGCCAGCAGGAGGAACCAGGGGAATCAGCCCCAGCATTTT.

This chain joins TRBV9 and TRBJ1-1, with TRBD1 matching 8 bases. CDR3 size: 14 residues. After removal of 4 bases from V and 11 bases from J, the junction contained 13 bases not matched to a gene. In germline, CDR1 is SGDLS, CDR2 YYNGEE. The CDR3 reads CASSPQAAGGHAFF. In DNA, the CDR3 is TGTGCCAGCAGCCCCCAGGCGGCAGGGGGCCACGCTTTCTTT.

The V gene is TRBV5-3, the J gene TRBJ2-5; the D is unclear. TRBV5-3 is given ORF status, its function remaining uncertain. The ends were cut back, 4 bases at V and 1 base at J, with 8 bases in the middle. The CDR3 length is 13 residues. The CDR3 DNA sequence: TGTGCCAGAAGCCTGGGAATCCAAGAGACCCAGTACTTC. Protein: CARSLGIQETQYF.

The rearrangement uses TRBV18 and TRBJ2-7; D perhaps matches TRBD1 (6 bases). The CDR3 is 14 amino acids. Looked up from germline, CDR1 is KGHSH and CDR2 is LQKENI. V was clipped by 3 bases and J by 4 bases, with 13 bases between them. The CDR3 loop reads CASSPNGQLYEQYF. CDR3 nucleotides: TGTGCCAGCTCACCTAACGGACAGCTATACGAGCAGTACTTC.

For the CDR3, the DNA is TGTGCCAGCAGGCAACAGGGGGGGTCGAACACTGAAGCTTTCTTT. It codes for CASRQQGGSNTEAFF. The gene calls are TRBV6-6 and TRBJ1-1; 8 bases line up with TRBD1. Germline CDR1 is MNHNY and CDR2 is SVGAGI (reference sequence). With V trimmed by 6 bases and J by 1 base, 7 bases remained unmatched. This CDR3 is built from 15 residues.

V is TRBV6-1 and J is TRBJ1-3; D gene ambiguous. V lost 3 bases, J lost 7 bases, and 10 bases lay in between. Germline CDR1 reads MNHNS; CDR2 reads SASEGT. The CDR3 spans 13 residues. The CDR3 DNA reads as TGTGCCAGCAGTGATATGGGGAGTAACACCATATATTTT. Translated, it gives CASSDMGSNTIYF.

This sequence joins TRBV11-1 and TRBJ2-1, with unresolved D. Germline lookup yields CDR1 SGHAT and CDR2 FQDESV (reference sequence). The CDR3 is 12 amino acids. V was pared by 5 bases and J by 7 bases, with 9 bases between. In DNA, the CDR3 is TGTGCCAGCAGCCCCGAAGCTAATGAGCAGTTCTTC. Protein: CASSPEANEQFF.

The chain has TRBV18 and TRBJ1-1; D gene ambiguous. This CDR3 has 17 residues. Trimming took 0 bases from V and 0 from J, leaving 14 bases between them. CDR1 and CDR2 (germline): KGHSH, LQKENI. CDR3 residues: CASSPPRSSRMNTEAFF. The DNA of the CDR3 is TGTGCCAGCTCACCACCCCGGTCCAGCCGAATGAACACTGAAGCTTTCTTT.

The J gene is TRBJ1-2, the V gene TRBV19; D ambiguous. This CDR3 is 16 amino acids long. From germline, CDR1 is LNHDA and CDR2 SQIVND (reference sequence). Trimming shortened V by 0 bases and J by 6 bases, and 17 bases separated the two germline ends. This CDR3 is CASSIDQSGSGDGYTF. The CDR3 DNA follows: TGTGCCAGTAGTATAGATCAGTCAGGTAGTGGTGATGGCTACACCTTC.

As for this clone: The sample carries other DNA sequences with the same CDR3. V and J are TRBV30 and TRBJ1-1; D is possibly TRBD1 (5 bases). The CDR3 is 13 residues long. Per germline, CDR1 GTSNPN and CDR2 SVGIG (reference sequence). The ends were cut back, 0 bases at V and 3 bases at J, with 8 bases in the middle. CDR3 sequence: CAWSVQGDTEAFF. In nucleotides, the CDR3 is TGTGCCTGGAGTGTACAAGGGGACACTGAAGCTTTCTTT.

The V call is TRBV28, the J call TRBJ1-4; D not certain. Germline CDR1 reads MDHEN; CDR2 reads SYDVKM. The length of the CDR3 is 14 residues. Trimming took 6 bases from V and 3 from J, leaving 11 bases between them. The CDR3, as DNA: TGTGCCAGCAGACCGACGGGGTCTAATGAAAAACTGTTTTTT. It specifies CASRPTGSNEKLFF.

The chain recombines TRBV2 with TRBJ1-5; 7 bases agree with TRBD1. CDR3 length: 15 amino acids. With 5 bases clipped from V and 4 bases from J, the junction kept 8 bases outside the gene matches. The V gene's germline CDR1 is SNHLY and CDR2 FYNNEI. CDR3 sequence (DNA): TGTGCCAGCAGTCTTAGACAGGGCTTTAATCAGCCCCAGCATTTT. Encoded protein: CASSLRQGFNQPQHF.

The J gene is TRBJ2-7, the V gene TRBV7-7; TRBD2 matches 8 bases. The CDR3 contains 17 residues. In germline, CDR1 is SSHAT, CDR2 FNYEAQ (reference sequence). J lost 1 base, V lost 5 bases, and 13 bases had no gene match. CDR3 bases: TGTGCCAGCAGCCCCGGTGGTTCTAGCGGGTCTTCCTACGAGCAGTACTTC. Its translation is CASSPGGSSGSSYEQYF.

The CDR3 DNA reads as TGTGCCAGCAGTTCTAAATTGACAGGGACTGAAGCTTTCTTT. Amino acids: CASSSKLTGTEAFF. V and J are TRBV6-6 and TRBJ1-1, with 7 bases identical to TRBD1. The V and J ends lost 4 bases and 5 bases, in that order; junction bases with no gene match: 7. The CDR3 loop spans 14 amino acids. Germline CDR1 is MNHNY and CDR2 is SVGAGI (reference sequence).

The chain joins TRBV28 to TRBJ2-7; D tentatively fits TRBD1 or TRBD2 (5 bases each). From germline, CDR1 is MDHEN and CDR2 SYDVKM. This CDR3 has 14 amino acids. Trimming cost V 3 bases and J 5 bases, with 14 bases left between them. Written as DNA, the CDR3 is TGTGCCAGCAGTTTTTTGTCCGGGACGAACGAGCAGTACTTC. Translating it yields CASSFLSGTNEQYF.

The chain uses TRBV9 and TRBJ2-2, with a weak D call TRBD2 (6 bases). This CDR3 contains 16 residues. The ends were cut back, 1 base at V and 4 bases at J, with 14 bases in the middle. Germline CDR1 and CDR2: SGDLS and YYNGEE. The CDR3 region has the DNA TGTGCCAGCAGCGTACTCGGGGGAACGGGCACCGGGGAGCTGTTTTTT. This codes for CASSVLGGTGTGELFF.

V usage is TRBV5-1 and J usage is TRBJ1-3; D ambiguous. Per germline, CDR1 SGHRS and CDR2 YFSETQ. CDR3 length: 14 amino acids. V was trimmed by 0 bases and J by 0 bases, leaving 4 bases between them. CDR3 region: CASSLDTSGNTIYF. The CDR3 coding sequence is TGCGCCAGCAGCTTGGACACCTCTGGAAACACCATATATTTT.

V is TRBV2 and J is TRBJ2-7; TRBD1 agrees at 7 bases. The germline gives CDR1 SNHLY, CDR2 FYNNEI. V gave up 6 bases and J gave up 0 bases; unmatched junction bases: 5. The CDR3 spans 14 residues. For the CDR3, the DNA is TGTGCCAGCAGAGCGGACAGGACCTCCTACGAGCAGTACTTC. Translated: CASRADRTSYEQYF.

The CDR3 DNA follows: TGTGCCAGCAGCTCACAGGGGTTAGTTAATGAAAAACTGTTTTTT. Amino acid sequence: CASSSQGLVNEKLFF. This chain connects TRBV7-3 to TRBJ1-4, with 7 positions matching TRBD1. With V trimmed by 4 bases and J by 4 bases, 6 bases remained unmatched. CDR1 and CDR2 from the germline V gene are SGHTA and FQGTGA. The CDR3 totals 15 residues.